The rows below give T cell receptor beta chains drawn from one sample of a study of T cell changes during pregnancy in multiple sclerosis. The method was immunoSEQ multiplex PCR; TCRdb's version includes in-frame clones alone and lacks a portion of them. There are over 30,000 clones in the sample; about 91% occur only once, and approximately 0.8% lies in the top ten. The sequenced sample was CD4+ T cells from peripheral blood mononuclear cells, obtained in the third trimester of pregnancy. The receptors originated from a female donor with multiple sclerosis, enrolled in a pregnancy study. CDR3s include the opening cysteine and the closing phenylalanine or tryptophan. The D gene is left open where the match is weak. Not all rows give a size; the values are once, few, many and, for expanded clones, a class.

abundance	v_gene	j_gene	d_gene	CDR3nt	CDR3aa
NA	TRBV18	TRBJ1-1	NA	TGTGCCAGCTCACTCAGTCTTATCCCCGGTGAGGATGCTTTCTTT	CASSLSLIPGEDAFF
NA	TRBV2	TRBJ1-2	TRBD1	TGTGCCAGCAGTGCCATTCTCCAAGGACAGGGAGGTGGCTACACCTTC	CASSAILQGQGGGYTF
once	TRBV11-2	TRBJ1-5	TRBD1	TGTGCCAGCAGCATTCAGGGGGATCAGCCCCAGCATTTT	CASSIQGDQPQHF
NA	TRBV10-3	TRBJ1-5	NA	TGTGCCATCACTACCGACCCAGGGCGGCCCCAGCATTTT	CAITTDPGRPQHF
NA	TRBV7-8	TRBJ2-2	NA	TGTGCCAGCACCCCTGGGGGGAAGGGCACCGGGGAGCTGTTTTTT	CASTPGGKGTGELFF
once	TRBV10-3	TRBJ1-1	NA	TGTGCCATCAGCTCGGACAAGAACACTGAAGCTTTCTTT	CAISSDKNTEAFF
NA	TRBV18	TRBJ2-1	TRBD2	TGTGCCAGCTCACCACTAGCGGGAAGCTCCTACAATGAGCAGTTCTTC	CASSPLAGSSYNEQFF
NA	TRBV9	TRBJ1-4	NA	TGTGCCAGCAGCACCCAGGGCGAAGCTAATGAAAAACTGTTTTTT	CASSTQGEANEKLFF
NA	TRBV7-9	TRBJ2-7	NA	TGTGCCAGCAGCTTACTACAGGCCTACGAGCAGTACTTC	CASSLLQAYEQYF
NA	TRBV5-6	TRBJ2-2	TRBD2	TGTGCCAGCAGCTTTTTAGCGGGAGACACCGGGGAGCTGTTTTTT	CASSFLAGDTGELFF
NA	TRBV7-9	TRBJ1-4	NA	TGTGCCAGCAGCTTAGTTTTGGGCCAGGCGACTAATGAAAAACTGTTTTTT	CASSLVLGQATNEKLFF
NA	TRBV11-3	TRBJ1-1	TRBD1	TGTGCCAGCAGCGCCGGACAGGGGATGAACACTGAAGCTTTCTTT	CASSAGQGMNTEAFF
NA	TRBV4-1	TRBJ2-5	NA	TGCGCCAGCAGCCGTATGTGGGGCGTTCTACAAGAGACCCAGTACTTC	CASSRMWGVLQETQYF
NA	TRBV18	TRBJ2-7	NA	TGTGCCAGCTCACCACCAGGGGCGCGGGGCGAGCAGTACTTC	CASSPPGARGEQYF
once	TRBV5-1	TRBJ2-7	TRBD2	TGCGCCAGCAGCTTAGTAGCGGGAGACCACGAGCAGTACTTC	CASSLVAGDHEQYF
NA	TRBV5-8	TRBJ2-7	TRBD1	TGTGCCAGCAGCTTTCGTCGGACAGGGACCTACGAGCAGTACTTC	CASSFRRTGTYEQYF
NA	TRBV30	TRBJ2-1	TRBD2	TGTGCCTGGAGGACGGGACTAGCGGGAGGTGAGCAGTTCTTC	CAWRTGLAGGEQFF
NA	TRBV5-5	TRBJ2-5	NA	TGTGCCAGCAGCCCGGGACTTCGGGAGACCCAGTACTTC	CASSPGLRETQYF
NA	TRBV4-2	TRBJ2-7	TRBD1	TGTGCCAGCAGCCAAGATTATCGACAGGGCTACGAGCAGTACTTC	CASSQDYRQGYEQYF
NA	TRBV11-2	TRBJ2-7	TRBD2	TGTGCCAGCAGCTTAGATGGGGGGACTAGCGCCCACGAGCAGTACTTC	CASSLDGGTSAHEQYF
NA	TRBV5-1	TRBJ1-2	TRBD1	TGCGCCAGCAGCAGTGGACAGGGGGATTATGGCTACACCTTC	CASSSGQGDYGYTF
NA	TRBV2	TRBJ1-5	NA	TGTGCCAGCAGCATCGACAGTGGATACAATCAGCCCCAGCATTTT	CASSIDSGYNQPQHF
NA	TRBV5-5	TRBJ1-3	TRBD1	TGTGCCAGCAGCTTGGTTTGGGGCTACAGGGGTGGTGGAAACACCATATATTTT	CASSLVWGYRGGGNTIYF
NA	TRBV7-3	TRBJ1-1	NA	TGTGCCAGCAGCTTTGGACAGATGAACACTGAAGCTTTCTTT	CASSFGQMNTEAFF
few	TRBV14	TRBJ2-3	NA	TGTGCCAGCAGTTACACAGATACGCAGTATTTT	CASSYTDTQYF
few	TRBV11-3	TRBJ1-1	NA	TGTGCCAGCAGCACCTCCGAACAGGGGAACACTGAAGCTTTCTTT	CASSTSEQGNTEAFF
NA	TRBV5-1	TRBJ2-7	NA	TGCGCCAGCAGTTTCACGCCCCCTTTCGGGAGAGGTTACGAGCAGTACTTC	CASSFTPPFGRGYEQYF
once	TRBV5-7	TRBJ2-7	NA	TGTGCCAGCAGCTTGTCTTGCCTACCATTTACTTACTACGAGCAGTACTTC	CASSLSCLPFTYYEQYF
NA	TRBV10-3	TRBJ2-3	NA	TGTGCCATCAGTGGATCGACTAGACTCACAGATACGCAGTATTTT	CAISGSTRLTDTQYF
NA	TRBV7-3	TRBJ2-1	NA	TGTGCCAGCAGCCCGGGACTGGCCAGCTCCTACAATGAGCAGTTCTTC	CASSPGLASSYNEQFF
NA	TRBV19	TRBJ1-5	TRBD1	TGTGCCAGTAGGGTAACGATGGGACAGGACAATCAGCCCCAGCATTTT	CASRVTMGQDNQPQHF
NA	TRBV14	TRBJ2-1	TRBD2	TGTGCCAGCAGCCAAGAAACTAGCGGGAGGTACTCCTACAATGAGCAGTTCTTC	CASSQETSGRYSYNEQFF
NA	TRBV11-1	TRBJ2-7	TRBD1	TGTGCCAGCAGCCCAACAGGGGGCGAGCAGTACTTC	CASSPTGGEQYF
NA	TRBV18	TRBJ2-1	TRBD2	TGTGCCAGCTCACCACTTGAACTAGCGGTTTACAATGAGCAGTTCTTC	CASSPLELAVYNEQFF
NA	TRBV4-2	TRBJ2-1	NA	TGTGCCAGCAGCCAAGATTCAGTTCTAGAGTGGTTAAATGAGCAGTTCTTC	CASSQDSVLEWLNEQFF
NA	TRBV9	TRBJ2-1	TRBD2	TGTGCCAGCAGCGGAGAGCGGGGCACCTCCTACAATGAGCAGTTCTTC	CASSGERGTSYNEQFF
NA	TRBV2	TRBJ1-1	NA	TGTGCCAGCAGTGAATCGCAGGGTTATAACACTGAAGCTTTCTTT	CASSESQGYNTEAFF
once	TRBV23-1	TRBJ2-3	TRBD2	TGCGCCAGCAGTCAATCGATTCTAGCGGGATGCACAGATACGCAGTATTTT	CASSQSILAGCTDTQYF
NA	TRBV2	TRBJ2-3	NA	TGTGCCAGCAGCCCCGGGGGAGATACGCAGTATTTT	CASSPGGDTQYF
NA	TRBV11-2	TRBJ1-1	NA	TGTGCCAGCAGCTTCAGTCAGAACACTGAAGCTTTCTTT	CASSFSQNTEAFF
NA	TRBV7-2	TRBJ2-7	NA	TGTGCCAGCAGCTTGGACTACGAATACGAGCAGTACTTC	CASSLDYEYEQYF
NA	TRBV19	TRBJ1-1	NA	TGTGCCAGTAGTCGGGGGAGAGAAGGCACTGAAGCTTTCTTT	CASSRGREGTEAFF
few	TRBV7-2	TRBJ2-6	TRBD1	TGTGCCAGCAGCTCGGGACAGCCTGGGGCCAACGTCCTGACTTTC	CASSSGQPGANVLTF
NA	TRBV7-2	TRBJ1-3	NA	TGTGCCAGCAGCTTAGGGTCAGCTGGAAACACCATATATTTT	CASSLGSAGNTIYF
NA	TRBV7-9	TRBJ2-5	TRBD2	TGTGCCAGCAGCTTAGGCGGGAGCGTCCGCGAGACCCAGTACTTC	CASSLGGSVRETQYF
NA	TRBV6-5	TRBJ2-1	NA	TGTGCCAGCAGTTATTCCACTCCCTCCAACTACAATGAGCAGTTCTTC	CASSYSTPSNYNEQFF
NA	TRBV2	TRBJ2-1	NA	TGTGCCAGCACCCAGGAAGGGGACAATGAGCAGTTCTTC	CASTQEGDNEQFF
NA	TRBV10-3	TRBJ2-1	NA	TGTGCCACCCGACTAGTCAGCATTGTGAATGAGCAGTTCTTC	CATRLVSIVNEQFF
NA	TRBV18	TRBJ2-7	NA	TGTGCCAGCTCACCTAATTACGAGCAGTACTTC	CASSPNYEQYF